This T cell receptor beta chain was captured in a study of blood T cell repertoires in COVID-19. Sequencing used immunoSEQ multiplex PCR; TCRdb keeps in-frame clones, though not all of them. The repertoire holds under 200,000 clones, with 75% to 90% as singletons. Germline V gene sequence: CDR1 MNHEY, CDR2 SMNVEV (reference sequence). V lost 0 bases to trimming and J lost 1 base; unmatched junction nucleotides: 2. CDR3 size: 16 residues. The sequenced sample consisted of peripheral blood. The receptor was isolated from a woman older than 75 with active or convalescent COVID-19. The rearrangement uses TRBV27 and TRBJ2-3, with 9 bases matching TRBD2. For the CDR3, the DNA is TGTGCCAGCAGTTTATCCCTAGCGGGGCGCACAGATACGCAGTATTTT. It specifies CASSLSLAGRTDTQYF.